These 3 T cell receptor beta chains were sequenced from one sample in a study of blood T cells in healthy people across ages. Using a J-beta primer mix together with a sample-barcoded 5' primer, a second PCR was run for about 6 to 12 cycles. TCRdb passed the 5' RACE reads through MiXCR, listing each CDR3 protein once. Of about 670,000 distinct CDR3 sequences listed, about 51% were seen once; the top ten hold roughly 12%. The source material was blood. The origin of the receptors is a woman older than 75 in good health.

This chain uses TRBV4-3 with TRBJ2-7, with 9 bases aligning to TRBD1. The germline CDR1 and CDR2 sequences are LGHNA and YSLEER. The CDR3 spans 16 residues. Trimming took 2 bases from V and 5 from J; bases not matched to a gene: 10. The CDR3 protein is CASSQWGPGQGDEQYF. In DNA form, the CDR3 reads TGCGCCAGCAGCCAATGGGGACCGGGACAGGGTGACGAGCAGTACTTC.

In regard to this clonotype: This may be a read error, as it is one base from a much larger clone. The chain couples TRBV6-6 to TRBJ2-3; D is ambiguous. This CDR3 comprises 11 residues. CDR1 is MNHNY and CDR2 is SVGAGI in the germline V gene (reference sequence). For the CDR3, the DNA is TGTGCCAGCAGTGAGGCAGATATGCAGTATTTT. It yields the protein CASSEADMQYF.

The rearrangement uses TRBV9 and TRBJ2-7; 7 bases are shared with TRBD2. V lost 4 bases to trimming and J lost 7 bases; unmatched junction nucleotides: 5. The CDR3 spans 12 residues. Germline V gives CDR1 SGDLS, CDR2 YYNGEE. This chain's CDR3 is CASSTTGGEQYF. CDR3 nucleotide sequence: TGTGCCAGCAGCACCACGGGAGGTGAGCAGTACTTC.